Shown below are 12 T cell receptor beta chains from a single sample sequenced in a study of beta chain features in type 1 diabetes. General study results and limits: Shorter TCRB CDR3s, moderately but significantly so, were found in Type 1 diabetes patients in all four CD4+ subsets.

Investigators reverse transcribed all isolated RNA, so they sequenced expressed TCRB transcripts. This table comes from immunoSEQ multiplex PCR, and its TCRdb copy is limited to in-frame clones, with some not included. The repertoire holds roughly 100,000 clones, with under 30% as singletons. Their antigens are not known. Specimen: central memory CD4+ T cells from blood. These receptors all stem from a woman aged 18-29 years with type 1 diabetes.

The gene calls are TRBV18 and TRBJ1-4, with a possible D match to TRBD1 (5 bases). CDR1 and CDR2 from the germline V gene are KGHSH and LQKENI. Trimming shortened V by 4 bases and J by 3 bases, and 12 bases separated the two germline ends. The length of the CDR3 is 15 residues. CDR3 protein: CASSLTTDPNEKLFF. CDR3 sequence (DNA): TGTGCCAGCTCACTGACGACAGACCCTAATGAAAAACTGTTTTTT.

The chain carries TRBV10-2 and TRBJ2-3, with D possibly being TRBD2 (6 bases). CDR3 length equals 15 residues. The germline V and J ends were trimmed by 3 bases and 1 base, with 11 bases remaining between them. Germline assignment: CDR1 WSHSY and CDR2 SAAADI. The CDR3 loop is CASSEPGTGTDTQYF. Written as DNA, the CDR3 is TGCGCCAGCAGTGAACCGGGGACTGGCACAGATACGCAGTATTTT.

This clone was seen a few times. The V and J genes are TRBV6-6 and TRBJ2-5; 10 nucleotides line up with TRBD1. Germline loops: CDR1 MNHNY, CDR2 SVGAGI (reference sequence). The CDR3 consists of 15 residues. Losses at the gene ends were 5 bases for V and 3 bases for J; bases not matched to a gene: 6. In DNA, the CDR3 is TGTGCCAGCAGTCCCGGGACAGGGGCCGAAGAGACCCAGTACTTC. It codes for CASSPGTGAEETQYF.

The chain has TRBV6-5 and TRBJ2-5; TRBD1 might be the D (5 bases). With 2 bases removed from V and 5 bases from J, the gap between germline ends came to 15 bases. Germline V gene data show CDR1 as MNHEY and CDR2 as SVGAGI. There are 15 residues in the CDR3. CDR3 nucleotide sequence: TGTGCCAGCAGTTACGGAAGACAGCTGGGGGAGACCCAGTACTTC. It specifies CASSYGRQLGETQYF.

The chain has TRBV27 and TRBJ2-3; the match to TRBD1 covers 9 bases. Germline CDR1 is MNHEY and CDR2 is SMNVEV (reference sequence). The CDR3 has 17 residues. V was pared by 6 bases and J by 2 bases, with 12 bases of the junction left unmatched. In DNA, the CDR3 is TGTGCCAGCAGAACCGGGACAGGGATTAAATCCACAGATACGCAGTATTTT. It specifies CASRTGTGIKSTDTQYF.

The chain joins TRBV19 to TRBJ2-5, with D maybe TRBD2 (6 bases). Germline V gene sequence: CDR1 LNHDA, CDR2 SQIVND (reference sequence). V was shortened by 4 bases and J by 2 bases, with 8 bases between the two germline ends. CDR3 length: 13 amino acids. DNA of the CDR3: TGTGCCAGTAGTACGGGGACTCAAGAGACCCAGTACTTC. As protein: CASSTGTQETQYF.

The gene calls are TRBV20-1 and TRBJ2-3; D is unclear. CDR1 is DFQATT, CDR2 SNEGSKA, per germline (reference sequence). Between the trimmed V and J ends, which lost 4 bases and 6 bases, there was a span of 8 bases. The CDR3 totals 11 residues. CDR3 protein: CSAILADTQYF. DNA of the CDR3: TGCAGTGCTATCCTCGCGGATACGCAGTATTTT.

Here the CDR3 reads CASSAGTGHNQPQHF. CDR3 DNA sequence: TGCGCCAGCAGCGCCGGGACAGGGCATAATCAGCCCCAGCATTTT. The chain employs TRBV4-1 and TRBJ1-5; 9 bases match TRBD1. This CDR3 has 15 amino acids. Germline CDR1 is MGHRA and CDR2 is YSYEKL. The V gene end was trimmed by 5 bases and the J gene end by 4 bases; junction bases not matched to a gene: 6.

This clone was counted a few times. This sequence joins TRBV5-6 and TRBJ2-2; TRBD1 aligns across 9 bases. Germline trimming cut 0 bases from V and 3 bases from J; bases unmatched to any gene: 6. The CDR3 has 17 amino acids. Germline V gene lookup returns CDR1 SGHDT and CDR2 YYEEEE. DNA for the CDR3: TGTGCCAGCAGCTTGGTGGGACAGGGAGGGGACACCGGGGAGCTGTTTTTT. This translates into CASSLVGQGGDTGELFF.

This clone was detected only a few times. The chain is built from TRBV6-1 and TRBJ1-3; no clear D. Germline V gene data show CDR1 as MNHNS and CDR2 as SASEGT. V was shortened by 9 bases and J by 0 bases, with 9 bases between the two germline ends. The CDR3 totals 13 residues. In DNA form, the CDR3 reads TGTGCCAGTCTATTTTACTCTGGAAACACCATATATTTT. It specifies CASLFYSGNTIYF.

This clone has just a few counts. V gene TRBV7-7 combines with J gene TRBJ2-2; D may be TRBD2 (5 bases). This CDR3 region has 13 residues. V was clipped by 5 bases and J by 5 bases, with 9 bases between them. Germline V gene data show CDR1 as SSHAT and CDR2 as FNYEAQ (reference sequence). CDR3 DNA: TGTGCCAGCAGCCCAGAGGGTACCGGGGAGCTGTTTTTT. It specifies CASSPEGTGELFF.

The genes are TRBV29-1 and TRBJ2-3; possible D gene TRBD1, 5 bases. CDR1 is SQVTM and CDR2 is ANQGSEA in the germline V gene. The CDR3 contains 15 residues. V was trimmed by 7 bases and J by 0 bases, leaving 17 bases between them. CDR3: CSGQGALVSTDTQYF. As DNA, the CDR3 is TGCAGCGGGCAGGGCGCGCTTGTCAGCACAGATACGCAGTATTTT.